This T cell receptor beta chain emerged from a study of blood T cells in healthy people across ages. A second PCR of roughly 7 to 11 cycles used a sample-barcoded 5' primer and a J-beta primer mix. From the 5' RACE reads, TCRdb called clonotypes with MiXCR, one entry per CDR3 protein. The data show 450,000 to 700,000 distinct CDR3 sequences, approximately 27% seen once. The germline gives CDR1 MNHEY, CDR2 SVGAGI. The CDR3 spans 15 residues. After removal of 6 bases from V and 1 base from J, the junction contained 7 bases not matched to a gene. J is TRBJ1-1 and V is TRBV6-5, with TRBD1 matching 8 bases. This TCR came from a woman in her 70s in good health. Sequencing was performed on blood. The chain's CDR3 is CASSPVRGQNTEAFF. The DNA for the CDR3 is TGTGCCAGCAGCCCGGTCAGGGGGCAGAACACTGAAGCTTTCTTT.